This T cell receptor (beta chain) was recovered during a study of T cell changes during pregnancy in multiple sclerosis. V was shortened by 2 bases and J by 1 base, with 8 bases between the two germline ends. The CDR3 sequence is 14 residues long. Germline V CDR1 and CDR2: MNHEY, SVGAGI. Sequencing used immunoSEQ multiplex PCR; TCRdb keeps in-frame clones, though not all of them. Among fewer than 150,000 clones, 95% to 98% were seen once, and the ten largest hold about 0.42%. The chain uses TRBV6-5 and TRBJ2-5; D ambiguous. The clonotype originates from a female donor with multiple sclerosis, enrolled in a pregnancy study. The sequenced sample was peripheral blood, obtained after pregnancy. The DNA for the CDR3 is TGTGCCAGCAGTTACGGTTCAGTCCAAGAGACCCAGTACTTC. It specifies CASSYGSVQETQYF.